This T cell receptor (beta chain) appears in the sequencing data of a study of human T cells and chemical hapten exposure. Across the whole study: All patients underwent weekly scalp dosing with diphenylcyclopropenone for the full roughly 25-week study.

For the library, individual cDNA molecules each received unique molecular identifiers. In the study's own analysis: A per-sample median of around 91,000 TCRs was observed, with counts ranging from roughly 20,000 to 700,000. Each CDR3 protein gets one entry after TCRdb re-called the RACE reads with MiXCR. TCRdb, not the original authors, processed these V and J calls. The profile shows some 300,000 distinct CDR3 sequences, approximately 5.8% of them singletons. This clonotype showed up just a few times. With 3 bases removed from V and 8 bases from J, the gap between germline ends came to 4 bases. This CDR3 comprises 10 residues. Noted time point: pre-sensitization, week 0. Treatment here: therapeutic diphenylcyclopropenone sensitization with weekly scalp DPC. Blood draws preceded each patch test application.

Sequences were derived from whole blood, sampled in connection with sensitization to the hapten diphenylcyclopropenone (DPC). This clonotype was obtained from a woman between 18 and 29 years old with alopecia areata. Some clones in this sample may be carry-over from other donors' samples. The rearrangement uses TRBV12-3 or TRBV12-4 and TRBJ1-2; D gene unclear. This chain's CDR3 is CASSFQGYTF. The CDR3 DNA reads as TGTGCCAGCAGTTTCCAGGGCTACACCTTC.